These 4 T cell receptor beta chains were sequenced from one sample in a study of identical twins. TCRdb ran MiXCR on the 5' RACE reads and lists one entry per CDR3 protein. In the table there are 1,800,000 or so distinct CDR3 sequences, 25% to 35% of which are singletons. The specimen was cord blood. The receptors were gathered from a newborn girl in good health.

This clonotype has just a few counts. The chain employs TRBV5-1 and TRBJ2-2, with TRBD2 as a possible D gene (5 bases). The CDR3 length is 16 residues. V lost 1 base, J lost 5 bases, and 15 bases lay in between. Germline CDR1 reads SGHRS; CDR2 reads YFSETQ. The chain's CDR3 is CASSLYNFGVTGELFF. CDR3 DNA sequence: TGCGCCAGCAGCTTGTACAATTTCGGGGTTACCGGGGAGCTGTTTTTT.

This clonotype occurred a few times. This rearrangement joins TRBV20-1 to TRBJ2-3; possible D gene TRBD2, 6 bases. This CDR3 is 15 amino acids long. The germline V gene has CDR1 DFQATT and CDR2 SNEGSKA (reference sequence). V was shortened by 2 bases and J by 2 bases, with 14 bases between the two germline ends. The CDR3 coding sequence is TGCAGTGCTAGAAGGCCGGGACTTGACACAGATACGCAGTATTTT. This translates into CSARRPGLDTDTQYF.

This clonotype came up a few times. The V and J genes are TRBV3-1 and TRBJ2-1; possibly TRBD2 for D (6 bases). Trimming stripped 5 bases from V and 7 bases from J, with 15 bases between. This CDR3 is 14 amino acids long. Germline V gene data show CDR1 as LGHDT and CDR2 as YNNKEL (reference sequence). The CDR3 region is CASSYQGGGNEQFF. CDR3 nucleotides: TGTGCCAGCAGCTACCAGGGAGGAGGAAATGAGCAGTTCTTC.

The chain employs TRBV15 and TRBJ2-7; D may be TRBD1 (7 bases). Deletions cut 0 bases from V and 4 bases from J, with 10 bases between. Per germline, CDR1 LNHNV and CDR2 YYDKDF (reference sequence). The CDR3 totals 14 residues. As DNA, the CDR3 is TGTGCCACCAGCAGAGAGCAGGGGGGATACGAGCAGTACTTC. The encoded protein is CATSREQGGYEQYF.